This TCR beta chain was observed in a study of blood T cell repertoires in COVID-19. Sequencing was performed with immunoSEQ multiplex PCR; in TCRdb, only in-frame clones are kept and a portion is missing. Here the sample spans 80,000 to 100,000 clones, approximately 81% being singletons. Germline V CDR1 and CDR2: LNHDA, SQIVND (reference sequence). Unmatched junction bases numbered 6, after V lost 5 bases and J lost 2 bases. The CDR3 is 15 amino acids. The receptor was derived from a man in his 60s with acute or convalescent COVID-19. The rearrangement uses TRBV19 and TRBJ1-5; 7 bases fit TRBD1. What was sequenced was peripheral blood. CDR3 sequence: CASSQTGVGNQPQHF. The CDR3 DNA reads as TGTGCCAGTAGTCAAACAGGGGTAGGCAATCAGCCCCAGCATTTT. Using reference TRBV19 and TRBJ1-5 for the parts outside the CDR3, the full variable domain is DGGITQSPKYLFRKEGQNVTLSCEQNLNHDAMYWYRQDPGQGLRLIYYSQIVNDFQKGDIAEGYSVSREKKESFPLTVTSAQKNPTAFYLCASSQTGVGNQPQHFGDGTRLSIL.